Presented here are 27 T cell receptor beta chains from one specimen sequenced in a study of blood T cells in healthy people across ages. A second PCR of about 7 to 12 cycles used a sample-barcoded 5' primer and a J-beta primer mix. MiXCR was run by TCRdb on the 5' RACE reads, yielding one entry per CDR3 protein. The sample has over a million distinct CDR3 sequences, roughly 24% seen once. This sample also belongs to another study, concerning T cells of mothers and their children.

The sequenced sample consisted of blood. The receptors shown here come from a girl under 10 years old in good health.

J is TRBJ1-1 and V is TRBV6-5; possibly TRBD1 for D (6 bases). The CDR3 covers 14 residues. V lost 7 bases to trimming and J lost 0 bases, with 12 bases between them. CDR1 and CDR2 from the germline V gene are MNHEY and SVGAGI. The CDR3 DNA sequence: TGTGCCAGCATAAAAAGGGGGGTGAACACTGAAGCTTTCTTT. Translation gives CASIKRGVNTEAFF.

The rearrangement uses TRBV6-2 or TRBV6-3 and TRBJ2-5; TRBD2 matches at 8 bases. Judging by the DNA end, TRBJ2-1 fits better; the J call may be wrong. CDR3 length: 13 residues. From germline, CDR1 is MNHEY and CDR2 SVGEGT. Here the CDR3 reads CASSFEAGETQFF. The CDR3 coding sequence is TGTGCCAGCAGTTTTGAAGCGGGGGAGACCCAGTTCTTC.

This clonotype turned up a few times. The chain is built from TRBV12-3 or TRBV12-4 and TRBJ2-1; D gene unclear. The V and J ends lost 3 bases and 11 bases respectively, with 8 bases between them. The CDR3 runs to 11 residues. CDR3 DNA sequence: TGTGCCAGCAGTTTCGACAAGCAGCAGTTCTTC. Translated, it gives CASSFDKQQFF.

The chain recombines TRBV20-1 with TRBJ2-2, with D perhaps given as TRBD1 or TRBD2 (5 bases each). Germline lookup yields CDR1 DFQATT and CDR2 SNEGSKA (reference sequence). V was trimmed by 6 bases and J by 0 bases, leaving 8 bases between them. The CDR3 covers 13 residues. The CDR3 is CSAGVPNTGELFF. CDR3 DNA sequence: TGCAGTGCGGGGGTCCCGAACACCGGGGAGCTGTTTTTT.

The chain joins TRBV5-1 to TRBJ1-2; D is unresolved. This CDR3 region has 11 residues. V lost 5 bases to trimming and J lost 8 bases, with 10 bases between them. Germline V gene data show CDR1 as SGHRS and CDR2 as YFSETQ. The CDR3 sequence is CASRGPVGYTF. CDR3 coding DNA: TGCGCCAGCAGGGGCCCGGTCGGCTACACCTTC. The full variable domain, rest sourced from reference TRBV5-1 and TRBJ1-2, is KAGVTQTPRYLIKTRGQQVTLSCSPISGHRSVSWYQQTPGQGLQFLFEYFSETQRNKGNFPGRFSGRQFSNSRSEMNVSTLELGDSALYLCASRGPVGYTFGSGTRLTVV.

This clonotype occurred a few times. V and J are TRBV7-2 and TRBJ2-7, with D possibly matching TRBD1 (5 bases). CDR1 and CDR2 (germline): SGHTA, FQGNSA. CDR3 length: 13 amino acids. The ends were cut back, 2 bases at V and 4 bases at J, with 9 bases in the middle. This CDR3 reads CASSLMTDYEQYF. The CDR3 DNA is TGTGCCAGCAGCTTAATGACAGATTACGAGCAGTACTTC. The whole variable domain, filled in from reference TRBV7-2 and TRBJ2-7, reads GAGVSQSPSNKVTEKGKDVELRCDPISGHTALYWYRQSLGQGLEFLIYFQGNSAPDKSGLPSDRFSAERTGGSVSTLTIQRTQQEDSAVYLCASSLMTDYEQYFGPGTRLTVT.

There are many counts of this clonotype. The chain employs TRBV5-1 and TRBJ2-7, with TRBD1 matching over 10 bases. Per the germline V gene, CDR1 is SGHRS and CDR2 is YFSETQ. CDR3 length: 15 amino acids. With 0 bases clipped from V and 2 bases from J, the junction kept 2 bases outside the gene matches. The CDR3 region is CASSLGTGGTYEQYF. For the CDR3, the DNA is TGCGCCAGCAGCTTGGGGACAGGGGGAACCTACGAGCAGTACTTC.

The genes are TRBV6-6 and TRBJ1-1; TRBD1 is a possible D gene (6 bases). The V gene lost 4 bases and the J gene lost 4 bases, with 10 bases spanning the gap. CDR3 length: 13 amino acids. Germline V gene data show CDR1 as MNHNY and CDR2 as SVGAGI (reference sequence). The DNA for the CDR3 is TGTGCCAGCAGTTCGGCAGGGGCCACTGAAGCTTTCTTT. Its protein product is CASSSAGATEAFF.

This chain uses TRBV6-6 with TRBJ2-7; D not certain. With 7 bases removed from V and 2 bases from J, the gap between germline ends came to 12 bases. Germline V CDR1 and CDR2: MNHNY, SVGAGI (reference sequence). This CDR3 has 13 residues. CDR3 amino acids: CASTPDGPYEQYF. The CDR3 coding sequence is TGTGCCAGCACTCCCGACGGGCCCTACGAGCAGTACTTC.

This clonotype occurred a few times. This chain links TRBV29-1 with TRBJ2-1; TRBD2 aligns across 10 bases. V was pared by 7 bases and J by 1 base, with 10 bases of the junction left unmatched. The germline V gene encodes CDR1 SQVTM and CDR2 ANQGSEA. CDR3 length equals 16 residues. Written as DNA, the CDR3 is TGCAGCGGAAATAGCGGGGGGTTTCTTTCCTACAATGAGCAGTTCTTC. Translated: CSGNSGGFLSYNEQFF.

This clonotype has more than one count but fewer than ten. V gene TRBV28 combines with J gene TRBJ2-5, with D unclear. The end of the DNA is better explained by TRBJ2-7, so the J call may be wrong. The CDR3 has 15 residues. CDR1 is MDHEN and CDR2 is SYDVKM in the germline V gene. The CDR3 DNA sequence: TGTGCCAGCAGCCTCCGGGTGGGCGCTTCCTACGAGCAGTACTTC. It translates to CASSLRVGASYEQYF.

The chain combines TRBV2 with TRBJ2-5; 9 bases align to TRBD2. Germline-derived CDR1 and CDR2 are SNHLY and FYNNEI. The CDR3 is 17 residues long. Trimming removed 0 bases from V and 5 bases from J; junction bases left unmatched: 10. The CDR3 sequence is CASSEASGGRARETQYF. For the CDR3, the DNA is TGTGCCAGCAGTGAAGCGTCTGGCGGGAGGGCCCGGGAGACCCAGTACTTC.

The chain employs TRBV5-6 and TRBJ1-1; 8 bases are a match to TRBD1. The J segment lost 0 bases and the V segment lost 2 bases, leaving 3 bases of the junction unmatched. Germline V gene lookup returns CDR1 SGHDT and CDR2 YYEEEE. This CDR3 contains 15 residues. The CDR3 coding sequence is TGTGCCAGCAGCTTCAGGACAGGGATGAACACTGAAGCTTTCTTT. This gives the protein CASSFRTGMNTEAFF.

This chain connects TRBV7-2 to TRBJ2-5; D unresolved. Germline values: CDR1 SGHTA, CDR2 FQGNSA. V was pared by 4 bases and J by 0 bases, with 12 bases between. The CDR3 runs to 15 residues. The CDR3 region is CASSSPSGYQETQYF. The CDR3 bases are TGTGCCAGCAGCTCCCCCTCGGGTTACCAAGAGACCCAGTACTTC.

The chain carries TRBV24-1 and TRBJ1-2, with 9 positions matching TRBD1. Germline V gene sequence: CDR1 KGHDR, CDR2 SFDVKD. Trimming took 3 bases from V and 7 from J; bases not matched to a gene: 14. The CDR3 is 17 amino acids. The CDR3 DNA is TGTGCCACCAGTGATCGCCGGGACAGGGTAGAATCAGGTGGCTACACCTTC. It is translated as CATSDRRDRVESGGYTF.

This clonotype came up a few times. J is TRBJ2-3 and V is TRBV29-1; D unclear. Germline CDR1 and CDR2: SQVTM and ANQGSEA. V was pared by 4 bases and J by 2 bases, with 10 bases between. The CDR3 totals 13 residues. CDR3 DNA sequence: TGCAGCGTTGCTCGACCATTCACAGATACGCAGTATTTT. Translated, it gives CSVARPFTDTQYF.

This clonotype turned up a few times. The rearrangement uses TRBV11-1 and TRBJ2-3; 9 positions agree with TRBD2. The CDR3 length is 15 residues. Per the germline V gene, CDR1 is SGHAT and CDR2 is FQDESV (reference sequence). The ends lost 5 bases at V and 3 bases at J; junction bases unmatched: 6. The CDR3 here is CASSLGLAETDTQYF. Here the CDR3 DNA reads TGTGCCAGCAGCCTGGGACTAGCTGAGACAGATACGCAGTATTTT.

V and J are TRBV29-1 and TRBJ2-3, with a tentative D call TRBD2 (6 bases). This CDR3 has 16 residues. V lost 4 bases, J lost 2 bases, and 19 bases lay in between. Per the germline V gene, CDR1 is SQVTM and CDR2 is ANQGSEA. The CDR3 sequence: CSVGRDWRGVTDTQYF. CDR3 nucleotides: TGCAGCGTTGGGCGGGACTGGAGAGGTGTCACAGATACGCAGTATTTT.

This clonotype was picked up many times. This chain uses TRBV28 with TRBJ2-5; 8 nucleotides match TRBD1. Trimming removed 4 bases from V and 4 bases from J; junction bases left unmatched: 5. The CDR3 sequence is 14 residues long. CDR1 is MDHEN, CDR2 SYDVKM, per germline. The CDR3 DNA sequence: TGTGCCAGCAGTTGGACAGGGTTAACAGAGACCCAGTACTTC. Its translation is CASSWTGLTETQYF.

V gene TRBV9 combines with J gene TRBJ2-3; a weak D match, TRBD2 (6 bases). CDR1 is SGDLS, CDR2 YYNGEE, per germline. Trimming took 6 bases from V and 7 from J, leaving 21 bases between them. This CDR3 region has 15 residues. The CDR3 loop is CASTNWGDEDNTQYF. CDR3 DNA: TGTGCCAGCACCAACTGGGGGGATGAAGATAATACGCAGTATTTT. Supplemented by reference TRBV9 and TRBJ2-3, the full variable domain reads DSGVTQTPKHLITATGQRVTLRCSPRSGDLSVYWYQQSLDQGLQFLIQYYNGEERAKGNILERFSAQQFPDLHSELNLSSLELGDSALYFCASTNWGDEDNTQYFGPGTRLTVL.

This clonotype was seen a few times. V and J are TRBV2 and TRBJ2-7; tentative D call: TRBD2 (5 bases). The CDR3 covers 10 residues. Germline CDR1 is SNHLY and CDR2 is FYNNEI. V lost 7 bases and J lost 6, with 7 bases in between. CDR3 sequence: CASNGLEQYF. DNA of the CDR3: TGTGCCAGCAACGGACTCGAGCAGTACTTC.

As concerns this clonotype: At one boundary the junction diverges from the germline segment, which might be a read error. The rearrangement joins TRBV12-5 to TRBJ1-2; D is ambiguous. The CDR3 has 13 residues. Germline values: CDR1 LGHNT, CDR2 FRNRAP. In DNA form, the CDR3 reads TGTGCTAGTGGTGTGGTGGCCTACTATGGCTACACCTTC. It encodes CASGVVAYYGYTF.

This clonotype was seen only a few times. The rearrangement uses TRBV6-1 and TRBJ2-6, with unresolved D. The germline V and J ends were trimmed by 4 bases and 0 bases, with 10 bases remaining between them. Germline V CDR1 and CDR2: MNHNS, SASEGT. CDR3 length: 16 residues. The DNA for the CDR3 is TGTGCCAGCAGTGCCCCTTGGTCCTCTGGGGCCAACGTCCTGACTTTC. Protein sequence: CASSAPWSSGANVLTF.

This clonotype was seen a handful of times. The chain has TRBV5-1 and TRBJ2-1; TRBD2 matches 7 bases. Unmatched junction bases numbered 4, after V lost 6 bases and J lost 1 base. This CDR3 contains 14 residues. Germline-derived CDR1 and CDR2 are SGHRS and YFSETQ. CDR3 sequence reads: CASMFSGSYNEQFF. The CDR3 DNA reads TGCGCCAGCATGTTTAGCGGGTCCTACAATGAGCAGTTCTTC.

In this sample, this clonotype turned up many times. Its ends do not fully match the called genes, so a read error is possible. V gene TRBV2 combines with J gene TRBJ2-7; either TRBD1 or TRBD2 may supply D (5 bases each). The CDR3 length is 12 residues. From germline, CDR1 is SNHLY and CDR2 FYNNEI. The CDR3 DNA follows: TGCGCCAGCAGAGGCGAGGGGTACGAGCAGTACTTC. It yields the protein CASRGEGYEQYF.

The chain links TRBV7-3 to TRBJ2-7, with 9 bases aligning to TRBD2. Per germline, CDR1 SGHTA and CDR2 FQGTGA. The length of the CDR3 is 16 residues. Trimming cost V 1 base and J 7 bases; bases outside gene matches: 11. The CDR3 DNA reads TGTGCCAGCAGCTTAAGGCGAGCGGGAGGCCCGGGGGAGCAGTACTTC. Amino acid sequence: CASSLRRAGGPGEQYF.

V is TRBV24-1 and J is TRBJ2-7, with D tentatively TRBD1 or TRBD2 (5 bases each). This CDR3 has 16 amino acids. CDR1 KGHDR and CDR2 SFDVKD come from the germline V gene. Trimming took 7 bases from V and 2 from J, leaving 20 bases between them. The DNA of the CDR3 is TGTGCCACCAGCGGTAATGCTGGGACGGGACCCTACGAGCAGTACTTC. Translated, it gives CATSGNAGTGPYEQYF.